Shown below are 10 T cell receptor beta chains from a single sample sequenced in a study of vaccination and CD4 T cells after COVID-19. Oncomine TCR Beta short-read sequencing was applied to DNA from cultured CD4+ T cells. TCRdb used MiXCR to reprocess the PCR reads, holding one entry per CDR3 protein. The sample consists of tens of thousands of distinct CDR3 sequences, 30% to 35% of them appearing once. Documented time point: late sampling 161 to 241 days after vaccination in a few convalescent patients. Regarding treatment: approximately nine-day PBMC culture with coronavirus spike peptide pools or control peptides (ViraFEST assay). Their specific antigens are unknown. Here the sequenced sample was CD4+ T cells from blood, cultured in vitro, taken about 7 months after SARS-CoV-2 vaccination. These receptor sequences come from a human donor who had recovered from COVID-19.

This chain joins TRBV6-1 and TRBJ2-7; TRBD2 agrees at 7 bases. V shed 6 bases and J 3 bases; nucleotides not matched to a gene: 5. This CDR3 region has 13 residues. Germline CDR1 reads MNHNS; CDR2 reads SASEGT. CDR3 sequence reads: CASSLREDYEQYF. CDR3 nucleotides: TGTGCCAGCAGCCTCCGGGAGGACTACGAGCAGTACTTC.

Concerning this clonotype: One end of the junction is discordant with germline, which a read error may explain. CDR3 nucleotides: TGTGCCAGCCGGCGGGGTTGGGTCTTC. Protein product: CASRRGWVF. The chain carries TRBV27 and TRBJ2-4; tentative D call: TRBD2 (6 bases). The germline V gene encodes CDR1 MNHEY and CDR2 SMNVEV (reference sequence). The CDR3 extends over 9 amino acids.

The rearrangement uses TRBV19 and TRBJ2-1; 9 nucleotides match TRBD2. V trimming: 4 bases; J trimming: 7 bases; junction bases outside the gene matches: 8. Germline values: CDR1 LNHDA, CDR2 SQIVND (reference sequence). This CDR3 is built from 15 residues. The CDR3 here is CASSTLAGSRNEQFF. The CDR3 DNA reads TGTGCCAGTAGTACCCTAGCGGGGAGTCGTAATGAGCAGTTCTTC.

The V call is TRBV6-5, the J call TRBJ1-1; TRBD1 matches at 8 bases. J was trimmed by 0 bases and V by 3 bases; bases with no gene match: 6. Germline CDR1 reads MNHEY; CDR2 reads SVGAGI. This CDR3 region has 16 residues. CDR3 sequence reads: CASSYPRTGMNTEAFF. Here the CDR3 DNA reads TGTGCCAGCAGTTATCCTAGGACAGGGATGAACACTGAAGCTTTCTTT.

In its sample, this clonotype was seen a few times. The rearrangement joins TRBV10-3 to TRBJ2-7, with 9 bases that match TRBD2. V lost 0 bases, J lost 0 bases, and 3 bases stayed unmatched. This CDR3 comprises 16 residues. Looked up from germline, CDR1 is ENHRY and CDR2 is SYGVKD. Here the CDR3 DNA reads TGTGCCATCAGTGAGTCGTTAGCGGGGGCCTCCTACGAGCAGTACTTC. This gives the protein CAISESLAGASYEQYF.

This rearrangement joins TRBV30 to TRBJ2-5; a possible D gene is TRBD2 (5 bases). Trimming took 7 bases from V and 5 from J, leaving 11 bases between them. Germline V gene data show CDR1 as GTSNPN and CDR2 as SVGIG (reference sequence). This CDR3 is built from 11 residues. As DNA, the CDR3 is TGTGCCTCCAACGGGGTGGAGACCCAGTACTTC. Its protein is CASNGVETQYF.

This CDR3 is CASSISADYEQYF. The CDR3 coding sequence is TGTGCCAGCAGTATTAGCGCTGACTACGAGCAGTACTTC. The chain couples TRBV6-2 or TRBV6-3 to TRBJ2-7; D is perhaps TRBD2 (5 bases). The germline V gene encodes CDR1 MNHEY and CDR2 SVGEGT. This CDR3 has 13 residues. V lost 5 bases and J lost 3, with 11 bases in between.

This sequence joins TRBV5-1 and TRBJ2-5, with D perhaps matching TRBD2 (5 bases). Trimming removed 0 bases at V and 4 bases at J, with 10 bases between. This CDR3 spans 14 amino acids. Germline assignment: CDR1 SGHRS and CDR2 YFSETQ. For the CDR3, the DNA is TGCGCCAGCAGCTTGGTCTCCCGGGGAGAGACCCAGTACTTC. Its protein is CASSLVSRGETQYF.

The chain employs TRBV2 and TRBJ2-6, with unresolved D. The V and J ends lost 8 bases and 0 bases respectively, with 11 bases between them. The CDR3 has 15 residues. Germline CDR1 and CDR2: SNHLY and FYNNEI. Here the CDR3 reads CASSMPPSGANVLTF. Written as DNA, the CDR3 is TGTGCCAGCTCCATGCCCCCCTCTGGGGCCAACGTCCTGACTTTC.

This chain links TRBV7-2 with TRBJ2-1; no reliable D call. The germline V gene has CDR1 SGHTA and CDR2 FQGNSA. V was pared by 5 bases and J by 0 bases, with 20 bases between. This CDR3 comprises 18 residues. The chain's CDR3 is CASSPILLLTPSYNEQFF. The CDR3 DNA reads as TGTGCCAGCAGCCCTATACTGCTGCTGACCCCCTCCTACAATGAGCAGTTCTTC.